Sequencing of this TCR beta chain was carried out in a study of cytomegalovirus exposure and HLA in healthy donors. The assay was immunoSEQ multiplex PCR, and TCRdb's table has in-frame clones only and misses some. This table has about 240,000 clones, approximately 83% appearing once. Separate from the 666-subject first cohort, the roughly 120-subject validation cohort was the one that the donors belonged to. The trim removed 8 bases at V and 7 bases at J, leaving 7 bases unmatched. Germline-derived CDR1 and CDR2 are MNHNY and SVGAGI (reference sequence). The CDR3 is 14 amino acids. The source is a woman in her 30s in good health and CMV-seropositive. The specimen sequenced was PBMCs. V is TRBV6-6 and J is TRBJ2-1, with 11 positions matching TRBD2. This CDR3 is CASEPTSGRNEQFF. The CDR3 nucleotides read TGTGCCAGCGAACCCACTAGCGGGAGAAATGAGCAGTTCTTC.